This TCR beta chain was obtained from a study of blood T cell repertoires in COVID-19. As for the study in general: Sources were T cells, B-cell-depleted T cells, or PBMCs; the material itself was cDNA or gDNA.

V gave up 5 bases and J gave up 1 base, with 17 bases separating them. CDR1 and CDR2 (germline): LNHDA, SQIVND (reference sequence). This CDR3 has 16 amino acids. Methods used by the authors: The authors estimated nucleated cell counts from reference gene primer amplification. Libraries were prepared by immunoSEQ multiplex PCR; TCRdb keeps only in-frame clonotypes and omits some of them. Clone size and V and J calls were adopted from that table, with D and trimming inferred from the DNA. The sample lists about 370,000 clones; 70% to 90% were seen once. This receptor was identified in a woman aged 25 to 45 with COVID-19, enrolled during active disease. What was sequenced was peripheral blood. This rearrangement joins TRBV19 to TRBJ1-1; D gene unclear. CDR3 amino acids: CASSALVEARNTEAFF. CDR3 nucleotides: TGTGCCAGTAGTGCCCTCGTGGAGGCGAGGAACACTGAAGCTTTCTTT.